This entry describes one T cell receptor (beta chain). This clone's antigen is unknown. The input lacks base qualities; no much larger clone sits a single base away. Patients with autoimmune disease history or receiving systemic immunosuppression were excluded from the trial. In every dose cohort, peripheral blood was drawn for TCR sequencing at baseline, cycle 4 day 1, and cycle 7 day 1. The samples were drawn from a first-in-human, open-label, multicenter phase I dose-escalation trial of ivuxolimab. The trial enrolled adults with locally advanced or metastatic head and neck squamous cell, hepatocellular, melanoma or renal cell carcinoma. Before TCR sequencing, CD4+ and CD8+ T cells were separately sorted from peripheral blood. The data derive from a study of OX40 agonist ivuxolimab in advanced cancers. Background on the whole study: The costimulatory receptor OX40 (CD134) was targeted by ivuxolimab, a fully human IgG2 agonistic monoclonal antibody. Intravenous ivuxolimab was administered to patients every 2 weeks at six dose levels: 0.01, 0.1, 0.3, 1.5, 3 and 10 mg/kg. Among the roughly 52 dose-escalation patients, 19 had hepatocellular carcinoma, roughly 15 melanoma, 9 renal cell carcinoma and 9 head and neck cancer. The dose-escalation cohort was roughly 83% male with a mean age of about 60 years, ranging from roughly 23 to 79. Prior anti-PD-1, anti-PD-L1 or anti-CTLA-4 therapy was permitted, and checkpoint inhibitors had been received by roughly 42% of dose-escalation patients. Partial responses were achieved by three dose-escalation patients, of whom one had hepatocellular carcinoma and two had cutaneous melanoma. Peripheral TCRbeta sequencing was intended to test whether TCR sequence diversity was altered and clonal T-cell expansion was caused by ivuxolimab. The monotherapy dose-escalation portion (N ≈ 57 patients) of the phase I ivuxolimab trial is reported in the paper. Study-level results and caveats: At doses from 0.1 to 3.0 mg/kg, clonal expansion was seen in both CD4+ and CD8+ blood T cells between baseline and week 6. In the 0.1-3.0 mg/kg groups, partial responders had among the lowest normalized peripheral clonal expansion, particularly in CD8+ T cells. Which antigens the clonally expanded peripheral T cells were specific for was not determined. Low levels of normalized T-cell clonal expansion were also seen in some nonresponding patients. After ivuxolimab, more expanded clones were found on average in CD8+ T cells than in CD4+ T cells.

CDR3 length: 13 amino acids, cysteine to phenylalanine. The read is trimmed to its CDR3 DNA, 39 bases read in frame from base 1. The germline V gene supplies CDR1 SGDLS and CDR2 YYNGEE. V was cut back by 3 bases and J by 5 bases, leaving a gap of 9 bases between them. Genomic DNA was extracted from sorted cells for sequencing of the TCRbeta CDR3 region. The immunoSEQ Assay was used for sequencing of TCRbeta CDR3 regions. TCRdb limited this immuneACCESS table to in-frame rearrangements with V and J called. A share of clones is missing; checked studies link under half to unresolved V genes, and the rest is unexplained. A total of 65,000 or so clones appear in this sample, about 82% of them only once. Of the sample, about 3.7% is held by the ten largest clones.

The source is an adult with an advanced solid tumor such as melanoma, head and neck, liver or kidney cancer. The sample consisted of CD4+ or CD8+ T cells sorted from blood, taken in a trial of the OX40 agonist ivuxolimab. The chain is assembled from TRBV9 and TRBJ2-1; the best D guess is TRBD2, with 6 bases matching. This receptor has the CDR3 CASSGGLNNEQFF. DNA sequence: TGTGCCAGCAGCGGGGGACTTAACAATGAGCAGTTCTTC.